A single count supports the clone carrying this T cell receptor beta chain. Antigen: not known. This specimen comes from a study of graft-versus-host responses after intestinal transplantation. Study-level points and caveats: Recipient-marrow GvH clones were detected, some having first appeared in ileum or blood.

Sequencing used immunoSEQ multiplex PCR; TCRdb keeps in-frame clones, though not all of them. The table lists about 110,000 clones, just under 95% of them singletons, with roughly 0.5% in the top ten. The sample consisted of unstimulated CD8+ T cells sorted from spleen or lymph node cells, taken before intestinal transplant. The TCR sequence derives from a human donor who received an intestinal transplant.

This chain's CDR3 is CASSLPGQQFF. For the CDR3, the DNA is TGTGCCAGCAGCCTCCCGGGACAGCAGTTCTTC. The chain is built from TRBV7-9 and TRBJ2-1; TRBD1 or TRBD2 may be the D gene (5 bases each). The germline gives CDR1 SEHNR, CDR2 FQNEAQ (reference sequence). The CDR3 length is 11 residues. V dropped 5 bases and J dropped 11 bases, with 10 bases sitting between them. Looking up the rest from reference TRBV7-9 and TRBJ2-1 gives the full variable domain: DTGVSQNPRHKITKRGQNVTFRCDPISEHNRLYWYRQTLGQGPEFLTYFQNEAQLEKSRLLSDRFSAERPKGSFSTLEIQRTEQGDSAMYLCASSLPGQQFFGPGTRLTVL.